This TCR beta chain was observed in a study of T cell responses to AZD1222 COVID-19 vaccine. Study-level points and caveats: The repertoires were collected only after the peak T cell response. Following two doses of AZD1222, Spike-specific TCR breadth and depth rose. The donor group comprised mostly white British people and more females; the analysis possibly underestimated clonal diversity. Baseline seropositivity occurred in only 5 to 7 AZD1222 recipients.

Turning to this clone: Its antigen is undetermined.

Germline loops: CDR1 MGHRA, CDR2 YSYEKL. The J segment lost 1 base and the V segment lost 2 bases, leaving 11 bases of the junction unmatched. The CDR3 is made up of 18 amino acids. The data were produced by immunoSEQ multiplex PCR, yet TCRdb's version contains in-frame clones alone and is incomplete. The repertoire holds around 120,000 clones, with roughly 91% as singletons. The chain combines TRBV4-1 with TRBJ2-1; 7 positions match TRBD2. Sequences were derived from peripheral blood, sampled on day 0 of AZD1222 vaccination. The source of this sequence is an adult in good health. The CDR3 sequence is CASSQSGAASVSYNEQFF. The CDR3 DNA is TGCGCCAGCAGCCAAAGCGGGGCGGCCTCAGTTTCCTACAATGAGCAGTTCTTC.